The 29 T cell receptor beta chains reported below all come from one sample, sequenced in a study of cytomegalovirus exposure and HLA in healthy donors. The PCR ran on 60 Vbeta and 13 Jbeta primers. Some clones are missing from TCRdb's copy, which holds only in-frame ones; the method was immunoSEQ multiplex PCR. The repertoire holds just over 95,000 clones, with around three quarters as singletons. Sequenced: PBMCs. These receptors came from a human donor in good health.

CDR3 sequence (DNA): TGTGCCAGCAGTTTAAAACGGACATCCACAGATACGCAGTATTTT. Amino acids: CASSLKRTSTDTQYF. The chain has TRBV27 and TRBJ2-3, with a weak D call TRBD1 (5 bases). The CDR3 has 15 residues. Trimming removed 2 bases from V and 2 bases from J, with 11 bases in between. CDR1 and CDR2 (germline): MNHEY, SMNVEV (reference sequence).

The chain is built from TRBV12-5 and TRBJ1-6; 7 positions agree with TRBD1. The germline gives CDR1 LGHNT, CDR2 FRNRAP. The V gene end was trimmed by 5 bases and the J gene end by 8 bases; junction bases not matched to a gene: 6. The CDR3 is 14 residues long. The CDR3 nucleotides read TGTGCTAGTGGTAAGGGGACAGTTGATTCACCCCTCCACTTT. Amino acid sequence: CASGKGTVDSPLHF.

This clone appeared a few times. The chain has TRBV5-6 and TRBJ1-1; the D gene is possibly TRBD1 (5 bases). Germline CDR1 reads SGHDT; CDR2 reads YYEEEE. The CDR3 runs 17 residues. The V end lost 0 bases, the J end lost 0 bases, and 15 bases lay between the germline ends. The CDR3 DNA is TGTGCCAGCAGCTTGGTAGCTGGACATCGCATGAACACTGAAGCTTTCTTT. Protein product: CASSLVAGHRMNTEAFF.

A word on this clone: The junction differs from germline at one of its ends, possibly a read error. The J gene is TRBJ2-1, the V gene TRBV5-1, with 9 positions matching TRBD2. The CDR3 extends over 14 amino acids. Germline-derived CDR1 and CDR2 are SGHRS and YFSETQ. CDR3 bases: TGCGCCAGCAGCCCCAGCGGGAGGTCGAGGAGCAGTATCTTC. Translated, it gives CASSPSGRSRSSIF.

This clone has just a few counts. The chain combines TRBV5-1 with TRBJ2-7, with 7 bases lining up with TRBD2. Per the germline V gene, CDR1 is SGHRS and CDR2 is YFSETQ. The CDR3 is made up of 16 amino acids. V gave up 3 bases and J gave up 1 base; unmatched junction bases: 10. CDR3 sequence: CASSSRTTSLSYEQYF. The CDR3 DNA reads as TGCGCCAGCAGCTCCCGAACGACTAGCCTATCCTACGAGCAGTACTTC.

This rearrangement joins TRBV30 to TRBJ1-2; 7 bases agree with TRBD1. The V and J ends lost 2 bases and 2 bases, in that order; junction bases with no gene match: 5. Looked up from germline, CDR1 is GTSNPN and CDR2 is SVGIG (reference sequence). This CDR3 has 14 residues. The CDR3 bases are TGTGCCTGGAGTACTCTACAGGGGAACTATGGCTACACCTTC. This encodes CAWSTLQGNYGYTF.

This chain joins TRBV5-6 and TRBJ2-7; TRBD1 matches 7 bases. CDR3 length: 15 residues. Germline V CDR1 and CDR2: SGHDT, YYEEEE. V trimming: 0 bases; J trimming: 7 bases; junction bases outside the gene matches: 10. The CDR3 DNA follows: TGTGCCAGCAGCTTGGTAACAGGGGTTCTGGTGGAGCAGTACTTC. Translation: CASSLVTGVLVEQYF.

The chain combines TRBV18 with TRBJ2-5; a possible D gene is TRBD2 (5 bases). The germline CDR1 and CDR2 sequences are KGHSH and LQKENI. V shed 3 bases and J shed 2 bases, with 7 bases lying between them. The CDR3 extends over 13 amino acids. CDR3 nucleotide sequence: TGTGCCAGCTCACCCGGGATACAAGAGACCCAGTACTTC. It codes for CASSPGIQETQYF.

V and J are TRBV5-5 and TRBJ2-7, with 8 bases that match TRBD1. This CDR3 is 15 amino acids long. The V and J ends lost 2 bases and 6 bases, in that order; junction bases with no gene match: 10. Germline loops: CDR1 SGHKS, CDR2 YYEKEE (reference sequence). The CDR3 sequence: CASSFRTGSRREQYF. In nucleotides, the CDR3 is TGTGCCAGCAGCTTCAGGACAGGGTCGAGGCGCGAGCAGTACTTC.

DNA for the CDR3: TGTGCCAGCAGTCCGGGCAGGGGGGTGAGTGGCTACACCTTC. Encoded protein: CASSPGRGVSGYTF. The chain couples TRBV6-1 to TRBJ1-2, with 7 nucleotides matching TRBD1. V lost 5 bases, J lost 7 bases, and 10 bases stayed unmatched. The CDR3 extends over 14 amino acids. The germline V gene encodes CDR1 MNHNS and CDR2 SASEGT.

The chain carries TRBV12-5 and TRBJ2-1, with 15 bases identical to TRBD2. Germline V gene data show CDR1 as LGHNT and CDR2 as FRNRAP. The CDR3 runs 16 residues. J lost 10 bases, V lost 3 bases, and 7 bases had no gene match. The CDR3 DNA is TGTGCTAGTGGTTTCGTGGGACTAGCGGGAGGAGGGGAGCAGTTCTTC. This codes for CASGFVGLAGGGEQFF.

The gene calls are TRBV7-9 and TRBJ2-4; possibly TRBD2 for D (5 bases). Trimming stripped 4 bases from V and 1 base from J, with 11 bases between. In germline, CDR1 is SEHNR, CDR2 FQNEAQ (reference sequence). CDR3 length: 15 residues. The CDR3 nucleotides are TGTGCCAGCAGCTCATTCGGGGAGGCCAAAAACATTCAGTACTTC. The encoded protein is CASSSFGEAKNIQYF.

Of note for this clone: Its ends do not fully match the called genes, so a read error is possible. This chain links TRBV7-9 with TRBJ2-7; D may be TRBD2 (5 bases). Germline CDR1 SEHNR, CDR2 FQNEAQ (reference sequence). The CDR3 runs to 12 residues. CDR3 nucleotides: TGTACCAGCAGCGTAACCGGGAACGAGCAGTACTTC. Translated, it gives CTSSVTGNEQYF.

CDR3 in amino acids: CASSIYSTVQETQYF. In nucleotides, the CDR3 is TGTGCCAGTAGTATATATTCGACAGTCCAAGAGACCCAGTACTTC. The rearrangement links TRBV19 to TRBJ2-5; D is possibly TRBD1 (5 bases). Germline V lookup: CDR1 LNHDA, CDR2 SQIVND (reference sequence). Trimming took off 2 bases at V and 1 base at J, with 11 bases between the two ends. CDR3 size: 15 residues.

The J gene is TRBJ2-7, the V gene TRBV6-1; 10 bases agree with TRBD1. From germline, CDR1 is MNHNS and CDR2 SASEGT. Trimming cost V 8 bases and J 3 bases; bases outside gene matches: 4. The CDR3 spans 13 residues. The CDR3 nucleotides read TGTGCCAGCGGGGGACAGGGGATCTACGAGCAGTACTTC. This sequence encodes CASGGQGIYEQYF.

The sample holds one count of this clone. The V and J genes are TRBV5-1 and TRBJ2-7; tentative D call: TRBD1 (6 bases). CDR1 SGHRS and CDR2 YFSETQ come from the germline V gene. The length of the CDR3 is 15 residues. Trimming took 1 base from V and 0 from J, leaving 11 bases between them. The CDR3 DNA reads as TGCGCCAGCAGCTTGCCCAGGGGAAGCTCCTACGAGCAGTACTTC. Amino acid sequence: CASSLPRGSSYEQYF.

The chain couples TRBV25-1 to TRBJ2-1; possibly TRBD2 for D (5 bases). Germline values: CDR1 MGHDK, CDR2 SYGVNS. The CDR3 spans 15 residues. The V gene lost 6 bases and the J gene lost 0 bases, with 12 bases spanning the gap. CDR3 region: CASRKSGSSYNEQFF. DNA for the CDR3: TGTGCCAGCAGAAAGAGCGGCAGCTCCTACAATGAGCAGTTCTTC.

V usage is TRBV6-4 and J usage is TRBJ1-1; 7 nucleotides match TRBD1. The CDR3 is 14 residues long. Germline V gene data show CDR1 as MRHNA and CDR2 as SNTAGT. Losses at the gene ends were 3 bases for V and 4 bases for J; bases not matched to a gene: 5. CDR3 bases: TGTGCCAGCAGTGAGGAGGGGGCCCCCACTGAAGCTTTCTTT. This encodes CASSEEGAPTEAFF.

The chain combines TRBV19 with TRBJ1-1; D remains unclear. V lost 8 bases to trimming and J lost 0 bases, with 13 bases between them. This CDR3 region has 14 residues. The germline V gene has CDR1 LNHDA and CDR2 SQIVND (reference sequence). In DNA, the CDR3 is TGTGCCAGTCGGATGGCGGGGATGAACACTGAAGCTTTCTTT. Translated: CASRMAGMNTEAFF.

This chain uses TRBV5-4 with TRBJ1-2; D may be TRBD1 (6 bases). CDR1 and CDR2 (germline): SGHNT, YYREEE (reference sequence). Trimming removed 3 bases from V and 10 bases from J, with 10 bases in between. This CDR3 is built from 11 residues. The CDR3 sequence is CASSWGLSYTF. The CDR3 coding sequence is TGTGCCAGCAGCTGGGGGCTTTCCTACACCTTC.

The chain employs TRBV6-4 and TRBJ1-4, with D possibly matching TRBD1 (5 bases). Germline V lookup: CDR1 MRHNA, CDR2 SNTAGT. This CDR3 is 13 amino acids long. Trimming took off 0 bases at V and 10 bases at J, with 9 bases between the two ends. The CDR3 protein is CASSDSRGGKLFF. For the CDR3, the DNA is TGTGCCAGCAGTGACTCAAGGGGCGGAAAACTGTTTTTT.

This clone has more than one count but fewer than ten. The rearrangement links TRBV29-1 to TRBJ2-2, with D perhaps TRBD1 (6 bases). Per the germline V gene, CDR1 is SQVTM and CDR2 is ANQGSEA. Trimming took off 7 bases at V and 4 bases at J, with 13 bases between the two ends. This CDR3 contains 13 residues. The CDR3 DNA is TGCAGCGGAACTTCACAGGGCACCGGGGAGCTGTTTTTT. Residues: CSGTSQGTGELFF.

V gene TRBV6-1 combines with J gene TRBJ1-6; 8 bases map to TRBD1. The junction had 2 bases not matched to a gene; V was cut back by 4 bases and J by 6 bases. CDR1 is MNHNS and CDR2 is SASEGT in the germline V gene. The CDR3 runs to 14 residues. CDR3 region: CASSADRGNSPLHF. The DNA of the CDR3 is TGTGCCAGCAGTGCCGACAGGGGTAATTCACCCCTCCACTTT.

The rearrangement links TRBV10-3 to TRBJ2-2, with D uncertain. The germline gives CDR1 ENHRY, CDR2 SYGVKD. V was clipped by 2 bases and J by 6 bases, with 7 bases between them. The CDR3 spans 13 residues. CDR3 coding DNA: TGTGCCATCAGTGAGACAGACCCCGGGGAGCTGTTTTTT. This translates into CAISETDPGELFF.

The J gene is TRBJ2-5, the V gene TRBV18; 7 bases align to TRBD2. The germline V gene encodes CDR1 KGHSH and CDR2 LQKENI. The CDR3 consists of 18 residues. V shed 3 bases and J 2 bases; nucleotides not matched to a gene: 15. In DNA, the CDR3 is TGTGCCAGCTCACCGGTGGGGAGCGGGGCCACAAAACAAGAGACCCAGTACTTC. Translating gives CASSPVGSGATKQETQYF.

V and J are TRBV27 and TRBJ2-1; 15 nucleotides line up with TRBD2. From germline, CDR1 is MNHEY and CDR2 SMNVEV (reference sequence). V shed 6 bases and J 7 bases; nucleotides not matched to a gene: 7. The CDR3 extends over 16 amino acids. The CDR3 protein is CASSLVGTSGRNEQFF. The CDR3 DNA reads as TGTGCCAGCAGCCTCGTTGGGACTAGCGGGAGGAATGAGCAGTTCTTC.

The chain uses TRBV5-1 and TRBJ2-7; 8 nucleotides align to TRBD1. Germline lookup yields CDR1 SGHRS and CDR2 YFSETQ. The junction had 2 bases not matched to a gene; V was cut back by 3 bases and J by 3 bases. This CDR3 contains 13 residues. DNA for the CDR3: TGCGCCAGCAGCTCACAGGGGGGCTACGAGCAGTACTTC. It specifies CASSSQGGYEQYF.

The chain joins TRBV6-4 to TRBJ2-2; weak D call: TRBD1 (6 bases). V was cut by 7 bases and J by 7 bases, with 16 bases left in between. The CDR3 sequence is 14 residues long. From germline, CDR1 is MRHNA and CDR2 SNTAGT. This CDR3 reads CASKPGQSFGELFF. Here the CDR3 DNA reads TGTGCCAGCAAACCGGGACAAAGTTTCGGGGAGCTGTTTTTT.

This rearrangement joins TRBV6-1 to TRBJ2-7; 8 bases map to TRBD1. In germline, CDR1 is MNHNS, CDR2 SASEGT. The CDR3 has 13 residues. Unmatched junction bases numbered 1, after V lost 5 bases and J lost 1 base. The chain's CDR3 is CASSRDRSYEQYF. The CDR3 region has the DNA TGTGCCAGCAGTAGGGACAGGTCCTACGAGCAGTACTTC.